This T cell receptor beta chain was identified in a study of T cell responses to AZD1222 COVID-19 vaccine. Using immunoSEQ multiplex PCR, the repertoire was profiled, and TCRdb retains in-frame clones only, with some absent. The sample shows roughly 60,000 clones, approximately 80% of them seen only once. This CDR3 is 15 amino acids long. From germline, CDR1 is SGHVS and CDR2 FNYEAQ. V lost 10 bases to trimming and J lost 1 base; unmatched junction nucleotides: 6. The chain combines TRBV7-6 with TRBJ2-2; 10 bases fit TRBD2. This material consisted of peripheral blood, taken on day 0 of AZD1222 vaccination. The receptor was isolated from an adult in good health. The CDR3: CATTRTSGNTGELFF. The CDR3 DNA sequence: TGTGCCACCACCAGGACTAGCGGGAACACCGGGGAGCTGTTTTTT.